This TCR beta chain was obtained from a study of blood T cell repertoires in COVID-19. Study in general: The analysed material was cDNA or gDNA that came from T cells, B-cell-depleted T cells, or PBMCs.

Researchers sorted participants into cohorts using their self-reported clinical history. Per the original methods: For nucleated cells, counts were estimated from reference gene primer amplification. This table comes from immunoSEQ multiplex PCR, and its TCRdb copy is limited to in-frame clones, with some not included. The V and J calls and clone size were taken over from that table, and D and trimming were inferred from the DNA. The data show 200,000 to 250,000 clones, roughly four fifths seen once. The germline V gene has CDR1 SGHRS and CDR2 YFSETQ. This CDR3 has 16 amino acids. V shed 3 bases and J shed 0 bases, with 15 bases lying between them.

The material sequenced was PBMCs or T cells enriched from blood (not recorded which). The gene calls are TRBV5-1 and TRBJ1-1, with D unclear. The source is a woman aged 55-70 years who had recovered from COVID-19. The CDR3 sequence is CASSSGRGILNTEAFF. CDR3 in DNA: TGCGCCAGCAGCTCTGGCCGCGGGATTCTGAACACTGAAGCTTTCTTT.